Described below is a single T cell receptor (beta chain) sequence and its context. Sample time point: newly diagnosed GD, antithyroid drugs for less than 3 months. The authors made the TCR library using RNA they extracted from PBMCs. Germline V gene sequence: CDR1 SGDLS, CDR2 YYNGEE. Trimming cost V 0 bases and J 3 bases, with 8 bases left between them. The CDR3 is 14 amino acids. This record comes from a study of regulatory T cells in long-lasting Graves disease. According to the study, TCR beta libraries were built with iRepertoire HTBI primers and CDR3-region Arm-PCR. MiXCR was run by TCRdb on the multiplex PCR reads, yielding one entry per CDR3 protein. This sample has under 400,000 distinct CDR3 sequences; 16% occur once, and the top ten carry 30%. The data also belong to a second study, concerning T cells in Graves' hyperthyroidism and ophthalmopathy.

The receptor was derived from a man in his forties with Graves disease. This specimen was peripheral blood mononuclear cells (PBMCs), taken at new diagnosis, from a patient treated with antithyroid drugs. The rearrangement uses TRBV9 and TRBJ2-3, with D hard to call. CDR3 coding DNA: TGTGCCAGCAGCGTAGTAGGGCGGACAGATACGCAGTATTTT. Translated: CASSVVGRTDTQYF.